The clone carrying this T cell receptor beta chain was counted at least ten times. In germline, CDR1 is KGHSH, CDR2 LQKENI. This CDR3 spans 13 amino acids. V was trimmed by 3 bases and J by 7 bases, leaving 13 bases between them. The sample is drawn from a study of T-cell reconstitution after alpha-beta-depleted transplantation in children. Library preparation (for TCRbeta) was performed with unique molecular identifiers. TCRdb passed the PCR reads through MiXCR, listing each CDR3 protein once. The sample contains hundreds of thousands of distinct CDR3 sequences, roughly 10% of which appear only once.

This TCR was recovered from a human donor who donated a stem cell graft to a child with acute myeloid leukemia. The V call is TRBV18, the J call TRBJ2-7; D remains unclear. This specimen consisted of PBMCs from the stem cell graft donor, obtained from the stem cell graft. The chain's CDR3 is CASSPKDPAEQYF. The DNA of the CDR3 is TGTGCCAGCTCACCCAAGGACCCGGCTGAGCAGTACTTC.